The present entry profiles one T cell receptor (beta chain) with its context. Compared with the rest of its sample, this clone is medium-sized (0.01 to 0.1%). This clone's antigen is unknown. No quality values exist for individual bases; no much larger clone is one base distant. The V end loses 5 bases and the J end loses 0 bases, and a stretch of 8 bases separates them. The CDR3 contains 13 residues, cysteine and phenylalanine counted. Just CDR3 DNA is preserved here, 39 bases in frame from base 1. Via the germline V gene, CDR1 is SGHTA and CDR2 FQGNSA. None of the patients had been given any treatment before thyroid surgery. Using T-cell receptor beta sequencing, the researchers looked back retrospectively at clinical samples from patients, gathered between about 2011 and 2018. The library was generated by PCR. Instrument used: Illumina HiSeq 4000. High-throughput sequencing was used to profile the TCR beta-chain CDR3 region of each patient. Per the original workflow: CDR3 differences across clinicopathological groups were used to build a classifier for discriminating distant-metastatic papillary thyroid cancer patients. The Shannon index was used to measure repertoire diversity, and the Morisita-Horn index was used to measure how similar tumor and blood repertoires were. The public reads were quality trimmed at Q25 with fastp and then assembled into clones with MiXCR by TCRdb, keeping productive beta chains. The V and J calls, along with clone size, are taken from TCRdb and not from the paper's own processing. In all, the sample holds around 20,000 clones, and roughly a third of those were seen once. The ten largest clones add up to 12% to 15% of the sample.

This sample is part of a study of metastatic and nonmetastatic thyroid tumors (TCRdb year 2020). Study-level background: The researchers compared repertoires between peripheral blood samples and tumor or nodule tissue samples from patients with malignant or benign thyroid disease. General conclusions and limits of the study: TCR beta diversity was reported as significantly higher in malignant tumors than in benign nodules, in both blood and tumor samples.

The chain uses TRBV7-2 and TRBJ2-7; a confident D gene designation cannot be given. The sequenced material came from blood. The receptor was derived from a female donor with papillary thyroid cancer or a benign thyroid nodule (not recorded which). Some clones in this sample may be carry-over from other donors' samples. In nucleotides, the sequence is TGTGCCAGCAGCGCCGGGCTCTCCTACGAGCAGTACTTC. Its coded protein is CASSAGLSYEQYF.